What follows describes a single TCR beta chain. Antigen: not known. The data were obtained in a study of blood T cells in healthy people across ages. Overall study findings and caveats: The study found more naive CD4+ cells and higher diversity in long-lived than aged donors.

It was with a sample-barcoded 5' primer and a J-beta primer mix that a second PCR of about 7 to 12 cycles was run. Using its own MiXCR run on the 5' RACE reads, TCRdb lists one record per CDR3 protein. The repertoire includes roughly 800,000 distinct CDR3 sequences, roughly 24% of them detected once, and 2.5% to 3.5% sits in the top ten. Each sample gave at least 6 million isolated PBMCs. J was trimmed by 4 bases and V by 4 bases; bases with no gene match: 6. Germline V lookup: CDR1 MNHEY, CDR2 SVGAGI. The CDR3 runs to 17 residues. These data also featured in a second study, about T cells of mothers and their children. This second study notes: cDNA synthesis used all extracted RNA, approximately 1.4 ug per 15 ul.

What was sequenced was blood. This clonotype was obtained from a boy younger than 18 in good health. V is TRBV6-5 and J is TRBJ2-5, with TRBD2 matching over 16 bases. The CDR3 loop reads CASSWGLAGGGGETQYF. The CDR3 bases are TGTGCCAGCAGTTGGGGACTAGCGGGAGGGGGCGGAGAGACCCAGTACTTC.